Following are 2 T cell receptor beta chains from one sample sequenced in a study of shared T cell receptors in the human thymus. The protocol was immunoSEQ multiplex PCR, while the TCRdb copy is restricted to in-frame clones and leaves out a portion. The repertoire includes hundreds of thousands of clones, more than 85% of them detected once, and around 0.018% sits in the top ten. The sample was thymocytes. The receptors come from a human donor.

The chain recombines TRBV6-4 with TRBJ1-2; a weak D match, TRBD1 (6 bases). CDR1 MRHNA and CDR2 SNTAGT come from the germline V gene. Trimming stripped 6 bases from V and 4 bases from J, with 18 bases between. The CDR3 contains 15 residues. Written as DNA, the CDR3 is TGTGCCAGCAGGAGGAGGCCAGGGGAAGGCTATGGCTACACCTTC. Translation gives CASRRRPGEGYGYTF.

The chain combines TRBV7-8 with TRBJ2-7; 8 nucleotides align to TRBD2. This CDR3 contains 15 residues. From germline, CDR1 is SGHVS and CDR2 FQNEAQ. V shed 5 bases, J shed 3 bases, and the junction held 9 bases outside the gene matches. The CDR3 reads CASSLLTSEHYEQYF. The CDR3 DNA reads as TGTGCCAGCAGCCTTTTGACTAGCGAGCACTACGAGCAGTACTTC.